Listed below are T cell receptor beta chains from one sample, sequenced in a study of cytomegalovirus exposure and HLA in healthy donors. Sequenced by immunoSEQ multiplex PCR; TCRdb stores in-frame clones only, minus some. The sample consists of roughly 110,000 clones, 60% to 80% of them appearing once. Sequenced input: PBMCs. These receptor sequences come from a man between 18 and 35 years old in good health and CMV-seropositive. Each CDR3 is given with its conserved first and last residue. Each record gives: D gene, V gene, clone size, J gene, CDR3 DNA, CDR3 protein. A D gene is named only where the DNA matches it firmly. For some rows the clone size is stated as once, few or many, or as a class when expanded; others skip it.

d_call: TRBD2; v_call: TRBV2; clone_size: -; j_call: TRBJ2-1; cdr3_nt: TGTGCCAGCAGTGAATTTATAGCGGGGGGTTATCTGGGCAATGAGCAGTTCTTC; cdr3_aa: CASSEFIAGGYLGNEQFF
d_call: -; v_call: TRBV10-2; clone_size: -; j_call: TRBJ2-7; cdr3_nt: TGCGCCAGCAGTGAGGGCCTCTCCTACGAGCAGTACTTC; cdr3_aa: CASSEGLSYEQYF
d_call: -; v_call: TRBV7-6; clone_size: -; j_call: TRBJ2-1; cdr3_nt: TGTGCCAGCAGTCCTAAGGGCGGGTGGTCCTACAATGAGCAGTTCTTC; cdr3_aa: CASSPKGGWSYNEQFF
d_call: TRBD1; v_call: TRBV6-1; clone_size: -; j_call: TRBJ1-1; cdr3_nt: TGTGCCAGCAGCGGACAGGGTTACACTGAAGCTTTCTTT; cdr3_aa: CASSGQGYTEAFF
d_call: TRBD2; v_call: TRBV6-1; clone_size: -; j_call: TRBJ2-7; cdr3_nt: TGTGCCAGCAGGGGACTAGCGGGGGGACCCGAGCAGTACTTC; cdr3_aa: CASRGLAGGPEQYF
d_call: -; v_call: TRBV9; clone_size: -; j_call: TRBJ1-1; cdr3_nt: TGTGCCAGCAGCGCCATGGTGGGCCGGGAAGCTTTCTTT; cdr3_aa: CASSAMVGREAFF
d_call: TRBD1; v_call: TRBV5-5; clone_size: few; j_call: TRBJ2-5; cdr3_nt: TGTGCCAGCAGCTTGAACCGGGACAGGGTGGGAACCCAAGAGACCCAGTACTTC; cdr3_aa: CASSLNRDRVGTQETQYF
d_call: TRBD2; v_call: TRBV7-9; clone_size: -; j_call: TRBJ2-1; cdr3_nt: TGTGCCAGCAGCGCAACTAGCGGGGGATACAATGAGCAGTTCTTC; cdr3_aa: CASSATSGGYNEQFF
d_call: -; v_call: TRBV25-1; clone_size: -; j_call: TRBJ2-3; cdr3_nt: TGTGCCAGCAGTGAACTTGGATTAGCAACCCGCACAGATACGCAGTATTTT; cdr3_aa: CASSELGLATRTDTQYF
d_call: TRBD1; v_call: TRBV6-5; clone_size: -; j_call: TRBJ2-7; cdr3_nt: TGTGCCAGCAGTTACCAGGGGGCGAGCGAGCAGTACTTC; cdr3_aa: CASSYQGASEQYF
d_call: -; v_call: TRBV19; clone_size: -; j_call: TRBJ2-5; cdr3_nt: TGTGCCAGTAGTATGAGGGGGGGGGAGACCCAGTACTTC; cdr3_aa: CASSMRGGETQYF
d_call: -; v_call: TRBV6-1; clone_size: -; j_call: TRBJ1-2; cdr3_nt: TGTGCCAGCAGCAACGACAGGAACTATGGCTACACCTTC; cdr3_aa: CASSNDRNYGYTF
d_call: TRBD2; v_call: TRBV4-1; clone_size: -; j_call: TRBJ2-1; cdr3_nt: TGCGCCAGCAGAGCTGGTGCTAGCGGGGGGCCGAGGGGTAATGAGCAGTTCTTC; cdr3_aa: CASRAGASGGPRGNEQFF
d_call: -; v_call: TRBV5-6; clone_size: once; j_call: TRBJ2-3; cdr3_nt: TGTGCCAGCAGCTCTCTCCGAGGGGGTAGAGATACGCAGTATTTT; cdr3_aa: CASSSLRGGRDTQYF
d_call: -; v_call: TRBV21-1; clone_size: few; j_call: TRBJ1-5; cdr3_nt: TGTGCCAGCAGCTGCGAGGGAGGGATTCAGCCCCAGCATTTT; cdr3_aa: CASSCEGGIQPQHF
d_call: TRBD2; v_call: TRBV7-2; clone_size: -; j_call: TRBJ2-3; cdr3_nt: TGTGCCAGCAGCTTAGCGGGGGGGTTCGGCACAGATACGCAGTATTTT; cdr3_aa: CASSLAGGFGTDTQYF
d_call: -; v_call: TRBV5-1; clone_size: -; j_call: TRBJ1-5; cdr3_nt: TGCGCCAGCAGCTTGGCAGGGGGCAATCAGCCCCAGCATTTT; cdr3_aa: CASSLAGGNQPQHF
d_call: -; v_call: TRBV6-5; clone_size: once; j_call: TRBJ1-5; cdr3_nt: TGTGCCAGCAGTCCTCACAGGGAAGAAAATCAGCCCCAGCATTTT; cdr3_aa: CASSPHREENQPQHF
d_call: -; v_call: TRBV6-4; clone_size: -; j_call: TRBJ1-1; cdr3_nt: TGTGCCAGCAGTCTTCAGTTGAACACTGAAGCTTTCTTT; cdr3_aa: CASSLQLNTEAFF
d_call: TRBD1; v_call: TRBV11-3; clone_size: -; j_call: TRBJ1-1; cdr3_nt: TGTGCCAGCAGCAAAGGGACAGGCGGTTTCACTGAAGCTTTCTTT; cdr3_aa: CASSKGTGGFTEAFF
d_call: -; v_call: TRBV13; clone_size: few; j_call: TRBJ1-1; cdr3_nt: TGTGCCAGCAGCTTGGGAGGGATTGAAGCTTTCTTT; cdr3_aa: CASSLGGIEAFF
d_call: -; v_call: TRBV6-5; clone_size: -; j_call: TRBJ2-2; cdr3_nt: TGTGCCAGCAGAACAGGGTCGAACACCGGGGAGCTGTTTTTT; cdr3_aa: CASRTGSNTGELFF
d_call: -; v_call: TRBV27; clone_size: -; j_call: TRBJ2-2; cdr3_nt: TGTGCCAGTAGAGAGGGGGGAGGGTACACCGGGGAGCTGTTTTTT; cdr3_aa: CASREGGGYTGELFF
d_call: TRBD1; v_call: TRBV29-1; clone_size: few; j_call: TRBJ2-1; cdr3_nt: TGCAGCGTTGACTCGGACAGGGACAATGAGCAGTTCTTC; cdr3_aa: CSVDSDRDNEQFF
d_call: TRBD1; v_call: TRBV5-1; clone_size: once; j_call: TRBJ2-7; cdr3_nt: TGCGCCAGCAGCTACCGGGACAGGGAGGATGGGCAGTACTTC; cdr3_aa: CASSYRDREDGQYF
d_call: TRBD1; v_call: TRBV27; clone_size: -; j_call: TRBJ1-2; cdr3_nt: TGTGCCAGCAGTCCAATAGGGACAGGGGGGCTGGGCTACACCTTC; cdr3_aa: CASSPIGTGGLGYTF
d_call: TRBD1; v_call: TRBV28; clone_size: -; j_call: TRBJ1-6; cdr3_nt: TGTGCCAGCAGTTTCCGGACAGGGGGCCAGGATTCACCCCTCCACTTT; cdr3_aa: CASSFRTGGQDSPLHF
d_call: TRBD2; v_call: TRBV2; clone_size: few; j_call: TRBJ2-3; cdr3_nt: TGTGCCAGCAGTGTGGAGGCGGGGGGGCCGGGTACAGATACGCAGTATTTT; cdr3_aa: CASSVEAGGPGTDTQYF
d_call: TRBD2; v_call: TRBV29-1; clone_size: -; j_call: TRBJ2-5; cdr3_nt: TGCAGCGTTGAAGGGACTAGCGGGGGAGAAGAGACCCAGTACTTC; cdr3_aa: CSVEGTSGGEETQYF
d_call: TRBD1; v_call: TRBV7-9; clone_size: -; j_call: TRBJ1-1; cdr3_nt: TGTGCCAGCAGCGACGGACAGGGGGGTTCCTTGACTGAAGAAGCTTTCTTT; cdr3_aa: CASSDGQGGSLTEEAFF
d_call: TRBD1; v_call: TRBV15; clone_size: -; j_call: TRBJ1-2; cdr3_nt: TGTGCCACCAGCGCGAGGACAGGACGGGGCTACACCTTC; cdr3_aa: CATSARTGRGYTF
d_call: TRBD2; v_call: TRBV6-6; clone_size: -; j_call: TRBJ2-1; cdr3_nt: TGTGCCAGCAGTCAACAAATAGCGGGGCCGTACAATGAGCAGTTCTTC; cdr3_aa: CASSQQIAGPYNEQFF
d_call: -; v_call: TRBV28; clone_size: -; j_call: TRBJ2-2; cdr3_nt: TGTGCCAGCACCCTACGGGTTCCTTACGCCGGGGAGCTGTTTTTT; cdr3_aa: CASTLRVPYAGELFF
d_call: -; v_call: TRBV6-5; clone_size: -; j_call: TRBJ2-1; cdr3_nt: TGTGCCGTGGGGGCCCTCTCCTACAATGAGCAGTTCTTC; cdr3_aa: CAVGALSYNEQFF
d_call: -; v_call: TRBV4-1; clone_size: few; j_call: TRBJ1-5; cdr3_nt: TGCGCCAGCAGCCAAGATATGGCAGGAACCTCTCAGCCCCAGCATTTT; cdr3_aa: CASSQDMAGTSQPQHF
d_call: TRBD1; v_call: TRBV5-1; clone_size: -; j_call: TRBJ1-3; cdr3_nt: TGCGCCAGCAGCTTGGGTCATCAGGGGGGAGCTGGAAACACCATATATTTT; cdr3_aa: CASSLGHQGGAGNTIYF
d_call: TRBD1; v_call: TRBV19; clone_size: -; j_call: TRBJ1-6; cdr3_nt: TGTGCCAGTACCCCCACTCCGCAATGGGACAGGGGAATTCAGTTT; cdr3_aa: CASTPTPQWDRGIQF
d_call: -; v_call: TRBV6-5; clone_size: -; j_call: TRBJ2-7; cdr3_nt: TGTGCCAGCAGTTACTCGGGGGCGCGCAACTCCTACGAGCAGTACTTC; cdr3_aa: CASSYSGARNSYEQYF
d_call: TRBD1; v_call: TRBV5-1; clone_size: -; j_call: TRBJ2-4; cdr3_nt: TGCGCCAGCACCCCGGGACAGGGTACGAACATTCAGTACTTC; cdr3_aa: CASTPGQGTNIQYF
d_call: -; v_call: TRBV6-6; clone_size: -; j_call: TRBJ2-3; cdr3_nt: TGTGCCAGCACCCGAGCGGCGACTTCCACAGATACGCAGTATTTT; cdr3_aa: CASTRAATSTDTQYF
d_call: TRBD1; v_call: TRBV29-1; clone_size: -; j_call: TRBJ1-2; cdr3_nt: TGCAGCGTTGAAGGGCAGGGGGCCCGCTATGGCTACACCTTC; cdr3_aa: CSVEGQGARYGYTF
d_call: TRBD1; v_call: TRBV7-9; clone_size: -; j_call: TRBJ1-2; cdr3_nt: TGTGCCAGCAGCTATGGGACAGTACTTGATGGCTACACCTTC; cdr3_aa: CASSYGTVLDGYTF
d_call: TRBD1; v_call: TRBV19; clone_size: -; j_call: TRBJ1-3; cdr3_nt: TGTGCCAGCGGGACCGGGACAGGGGTCGTAGGTGGAAACACCATATATTTT; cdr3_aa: CASGTGTGVVGGNTIYF
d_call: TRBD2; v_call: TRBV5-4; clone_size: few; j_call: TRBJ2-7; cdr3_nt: TGTGCCAGCAGCTCTAGCGGGGAGCAGTACTTC; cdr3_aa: CASSSSGEQYF
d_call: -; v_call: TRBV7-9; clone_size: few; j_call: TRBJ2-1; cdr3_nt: TGTGCCAGCAAAAAAGAGGATGAGCAGTTCTTC; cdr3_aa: CASKKEDEQFF
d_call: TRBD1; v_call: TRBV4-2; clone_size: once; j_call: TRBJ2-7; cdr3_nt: TGTGCCAGCAGCCCCGGGACAGGGGTCTACGAGCAGTACTTC; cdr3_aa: CASSPGTGVYEQYF
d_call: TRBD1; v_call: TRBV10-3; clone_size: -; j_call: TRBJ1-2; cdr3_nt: TGTGCCATCAGTGAGTCGAATCTGGGACAGGGGGGCTATGGCTACACCTTC; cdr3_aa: CAISESNLGQGGYGYTF
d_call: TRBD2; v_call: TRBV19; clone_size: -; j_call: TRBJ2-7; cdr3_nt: TGTGCCAGTAGTTACGGACTAGCGACTGCCTACGAGCAGTACTTC; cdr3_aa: CASSYGLATAYEQYF
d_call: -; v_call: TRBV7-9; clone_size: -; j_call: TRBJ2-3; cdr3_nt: TGTGCCAGCAGCTTTGCAGGGGGGCCGCTTCCCACAGATACGCAGTATTTT; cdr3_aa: CASSFAGGPLPTDTQYF
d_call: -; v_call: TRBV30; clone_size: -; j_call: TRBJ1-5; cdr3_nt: TGTGCCTGGAGCGGGGACACGTTAAATCAGCCCCAGCATTTT; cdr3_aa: CAWSGDTLNQPQHF
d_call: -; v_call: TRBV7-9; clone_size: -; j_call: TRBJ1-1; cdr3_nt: TGTGCCAGCAGCTTCGCCGCGTATACCAGGTCCCCGAACACTGAAGCTTTCTTT; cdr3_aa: CASSFAAYTRSPNTEAFF
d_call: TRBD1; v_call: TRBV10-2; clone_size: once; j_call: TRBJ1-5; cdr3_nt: TGCGCCACTACGCAGGGGGCAAGGCAGCCCCAGCATTTT; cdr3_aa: CATTQGARQPQHF
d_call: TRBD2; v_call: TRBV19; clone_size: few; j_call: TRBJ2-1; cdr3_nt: TGTGCCAGTAGTATGGGGACTAGAGATGAGCAGTTCTTC; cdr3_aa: CASSMGTRDEQFF
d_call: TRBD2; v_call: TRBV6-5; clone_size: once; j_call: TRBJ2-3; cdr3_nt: TGTGCCAGCAGTTACGGCGGGGGGCCGACAGATACGCAGTATTTT; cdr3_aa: CASSYGGGPTDTQYF
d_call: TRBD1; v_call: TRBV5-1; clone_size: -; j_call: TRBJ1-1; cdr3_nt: TGCGCCAGCAGCTTGGGACAGGGGATGTTCATGAACACTGAAGCTTTCTTT; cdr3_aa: CASSLGQGMFMNTEAFF
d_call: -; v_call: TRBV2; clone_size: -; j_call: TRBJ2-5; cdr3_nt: TGTGCCAGCCTCTGGAGGCATTCCGAAGAGACCCAGTACTTC; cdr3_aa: CASLWRHSEETQYF
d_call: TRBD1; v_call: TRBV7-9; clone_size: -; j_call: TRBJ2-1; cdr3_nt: TGTGCCAGCAGATACCGGGACAGGGTCGATGAGCAGTTCTTC; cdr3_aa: CASRYRDRVDEQFF
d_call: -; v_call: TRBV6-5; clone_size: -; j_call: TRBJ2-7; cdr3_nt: TGTGCCAGCGCCCCTAGGCCAGCGTACGAGCAGTACTTC; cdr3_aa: CASAPRPAYEQYF